What follows describes a single T cell receptor beta chain. Its antigen is unknown. Stated time point: patch test 1, 2 weeks after DPC sensitization. Treatment indicated: therapeutic diphenylcyclopropenone sensitization with weekly scalp DPC. TCRdb called the RACE reads again in MiXCR, with one record for every CDR3 protein. The sample records roughly 200,000 distinct CDR3 sequences, about 22% being singletons. This sample was included in a study of human T cells and chemical hapten exposure. Study summary: The study patch tested 0.01% DPC on the upper back and read results at 6 days.

Whole-study results and caveats: There was no change with DPC sensitization in TCRs above 1 in 1000 frequency.

This CDR3 comprises 15 residues. CDR1 and CDR2 from the germline V gene are LGHNT and FRNRAP. V lost 5 bases and J lost 7, with 18 bases in between. The starting material was whole blood, obtained in connection with sensitization to the hapten diphenylcyclopropenone (DPC). The chain joins TRBV12-5 to TRBJ2-1; D call uncertain. This receptor was taken from a woman in her forties or fifties with alopecia areata. Some clones in this sample may be carry-over from other donors' samples. CDR3 protein: CASGRAVGVMNEQFF. The CDR3 DNA reads as TGTGCTAGTGGTCGAGCTGTGGGCGTGATGAATGAGCAGTTCTTC.